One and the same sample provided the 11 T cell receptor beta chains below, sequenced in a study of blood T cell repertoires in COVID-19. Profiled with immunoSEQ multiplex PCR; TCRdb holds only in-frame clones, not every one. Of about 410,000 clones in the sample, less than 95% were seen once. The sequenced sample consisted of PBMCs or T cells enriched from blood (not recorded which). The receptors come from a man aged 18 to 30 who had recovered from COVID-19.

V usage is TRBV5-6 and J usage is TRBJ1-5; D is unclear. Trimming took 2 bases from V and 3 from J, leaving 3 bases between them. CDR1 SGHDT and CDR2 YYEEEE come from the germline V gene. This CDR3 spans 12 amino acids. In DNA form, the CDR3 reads TGTGCCAGCAGCTTTAACAATCAGCCCCAGCATTTT. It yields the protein CASSFNNQPQHF.

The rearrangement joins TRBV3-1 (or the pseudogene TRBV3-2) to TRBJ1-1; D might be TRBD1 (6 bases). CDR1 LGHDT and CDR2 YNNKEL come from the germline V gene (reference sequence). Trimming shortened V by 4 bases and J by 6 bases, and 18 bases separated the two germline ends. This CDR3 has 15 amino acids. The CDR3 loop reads CASSRAKQGLAEAFF. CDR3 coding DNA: TGTGCCAGCAGCCGAGCGAAACAGGGCCTGGCTGAAGCTTTCTTT.

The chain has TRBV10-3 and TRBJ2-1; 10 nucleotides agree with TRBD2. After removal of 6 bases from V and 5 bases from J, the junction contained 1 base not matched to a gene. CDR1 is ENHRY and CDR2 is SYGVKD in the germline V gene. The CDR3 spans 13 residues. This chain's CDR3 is CAISGTSDNEQFF. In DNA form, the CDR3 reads TGTGCCATCAGCGGGACTAGCGACAATGAGCAGTTCTTC.

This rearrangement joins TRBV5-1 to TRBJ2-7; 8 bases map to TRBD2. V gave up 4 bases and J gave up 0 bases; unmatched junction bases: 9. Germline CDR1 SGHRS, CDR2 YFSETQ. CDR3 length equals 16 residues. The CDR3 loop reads CASSRGTSGFSYEQYF. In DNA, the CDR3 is TGCGCCAGCAGCCGAGGTACTAGCGGCTTCTCCTACGAGCAGTACTTC.

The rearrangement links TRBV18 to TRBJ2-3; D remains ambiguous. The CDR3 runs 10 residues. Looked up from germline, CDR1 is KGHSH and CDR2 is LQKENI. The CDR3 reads CEWATDTQYF. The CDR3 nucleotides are TGTGAATGGGCGACAGATACGCAGTATTTT.

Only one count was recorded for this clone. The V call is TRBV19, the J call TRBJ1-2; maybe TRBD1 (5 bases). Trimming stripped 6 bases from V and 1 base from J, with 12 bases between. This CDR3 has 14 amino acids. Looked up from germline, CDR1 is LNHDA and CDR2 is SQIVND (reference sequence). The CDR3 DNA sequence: TGTGCCAGTAGCGCGCCAGGGATTAACTATGGCTACACCTTC. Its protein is CASSAPGINYGYTF.

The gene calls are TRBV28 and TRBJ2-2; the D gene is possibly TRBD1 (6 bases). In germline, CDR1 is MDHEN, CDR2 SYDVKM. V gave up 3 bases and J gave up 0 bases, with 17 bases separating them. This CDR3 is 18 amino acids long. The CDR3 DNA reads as TGTGCCAGCAGTTTGTTGACTTGGGGGCGGCCGAACACCGGGGAGCTGTTTTTT. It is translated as CASSLLTWGRPNTGELFF.

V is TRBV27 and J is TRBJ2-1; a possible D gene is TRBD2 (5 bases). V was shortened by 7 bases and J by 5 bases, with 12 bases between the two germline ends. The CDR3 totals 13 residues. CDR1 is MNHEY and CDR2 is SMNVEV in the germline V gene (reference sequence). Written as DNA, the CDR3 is TGTGCCAGCAACGAGGCCGGGAACAATGAGCAGTTCTTC. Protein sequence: CASNEAGNNEQFF.

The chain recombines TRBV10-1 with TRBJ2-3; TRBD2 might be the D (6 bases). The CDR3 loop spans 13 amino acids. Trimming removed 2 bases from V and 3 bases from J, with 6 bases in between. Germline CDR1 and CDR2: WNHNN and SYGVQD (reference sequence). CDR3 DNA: TGCGCCAGCAGTGAGGCGGGGACAGATACGCAGTATTTT. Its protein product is CASSEAGTDTQYF.

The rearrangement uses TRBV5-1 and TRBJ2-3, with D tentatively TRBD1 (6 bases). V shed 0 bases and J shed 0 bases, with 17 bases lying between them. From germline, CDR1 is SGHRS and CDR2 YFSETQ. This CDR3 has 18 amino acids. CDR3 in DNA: TGCGCCAGCAGCTTGGGGCCCCTACAGGGTGGTAGCACAGATACGCAGTATTTT. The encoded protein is CASSLGPLQGGSTDTQYF.

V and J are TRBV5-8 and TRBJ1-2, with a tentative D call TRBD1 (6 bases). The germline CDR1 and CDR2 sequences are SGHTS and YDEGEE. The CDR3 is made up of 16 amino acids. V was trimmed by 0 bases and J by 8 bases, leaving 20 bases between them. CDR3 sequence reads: CASSLEWGDEGHGYTF. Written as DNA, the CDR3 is TGTGCCAGCAGCTTGGAGTGGGGCGACGAGGGACACGGCTACACCTTC.